This entry concerns a single T cell receptor (beta chain). Antigen unknown. This sample stems from a study of T cell repertoires in cytomegalovirus infection. V lost 1 base and J 2 bases, leaving 10 bases between the germline ends. Germline V gene data show CDR1 as SGHRS and CDR2 as YFSETQ. The CDR3 length is 14 residues. TCRdb used MiXCR to reprocess the reads, holding one entry per CDR3 protein. The sample has 50,000 or so distinct CDR3 sequences, 20% seen once. The origin of this receptor is a human donor in good health (CMV status not recorded). Some clones in this sample may be carry-over from other donors' samples. Input material: PBMCs, sequenced either directly or after in vitro stimulation (not recorded which). This chain links TRBV5-1 with TRBJ2-7; D tentatively reads TRBD1 or TRBD2 (5 bases each). Here the CDR3 DNA reads TGCGCCAGCAGCTTGAAGAGGGGACCCTACGAGCAGTACTTC. Amino acid sequence: CASSLKRGPYEQYF.